This TCR beta chain emerged from a study of CD8 T cells in Susac syndrome. The junction had 6 bases not matched to a gene; V was cut back by 6 bases and J by 3 bases. This CDR3 has 14 residues. Germline values: CDR1 SNHLY, CDR2 FYNNEI. After extraction with the RNeasy kit, 0.5 to 1 ug of the RNA was reverse transcribed using random hexamers. Each CDR3 protein gets one entry after TCRdb re-called the immunoSEQ multiplex PCR reads with MiXCR. Seen here are more than 150,000 distinct CDR3 sequences, almost 96% observed once, and the top ten hold around 0.096%. Sequencing of TCR beta was carried out in blood CD8+ and CD4+ T cells.

The sample consisted of CD4+ T cells from PBMCs. The sequence derives from a human donor with Susac syndrome. V is TRBV2 and J is TRBJ2-3, with TRBD1 matching 7 bases. The CDR3 protein is CASRGQTGTDTQYF. In nucleotides, the CDR3 is TGTGCCAGCAGAGGCCAGACAGGGACAGATACGCAGTATTTT.